Described below is a single TCR beta chain sequence and its context. This sample is drawn from a study of blood T cell repertoires in COVID-19. On the study more broadly: Samples came from the United States, Italy and Spain, spanning acute and convalescent COVID-19. PBMCs, B-cell-depleted T cells, or T cells were the source of the cDNA or gDNA that made up the material.

V lost 7 bases and J lost 4, with 4 bases in between. The length of the CDR3 is 10 residues. Here immunoSEQ multiplex PCR was the method, and the copy in TCRdb shows in-frame clones only, minus some. Of 200,000 to 250,000 clones listed, around 86% are singletons. This rearrangement joins TRBV12-3 or TRBV12-4 to TRBJ1-2; D is unresolved. Input material: peripheral blood. This TCR was sampled from a man in his thirties or forties who had recovered from COVID-19. DNA of the CDR3: TGTGCCAGCACCGTCTATGGCTACACCTTC. Encoded protein: CASTVYGYTF.